These 20 T cell receptor beta chains came from one sample sequenced in a study of blood T cell repertoires in COVID-19. Some clones are missing from TCRdb's copy, which holds only in-frame ones; the method was immunoSEQ multiplex PCR. The sample consists of more than 300,000 clones, 70% to 90% of them appearing once. The source material was PBMCs or T cells enriched from blood (not recorded which). These receptors were taken from a woman aged 25-40 years who had recovered from COVID-19.

This clone has just a few counts. This chain connects TRBV11-2 to TRBJ2-7, with TRBD1 matching over 8 bases. Germline loops: CDR1 SGHAT, CDR2 FQNNGV. The CDR3 runs 14 residues. V gave up 7 bases and J gave up 4 bases; unmatched junction bases: 9. CDR3 coding DNA: TGTGCCAGCACCTCCTTGGACAGGGCGTACGAGCAGTACTTC. Its protein product is CASTSLDRAYEQYF.

CDR3 coding DNA: TGTGCCAGCAGTGAAGAGGGACTTGGCTACACCTTC. Its protein is CASSEEGLGYTF. This chain uses TRBV6-1 with TRBJ1-2; D might be TRBD1 (5 bases). The V and J ends lost 1 base and 7 bases respectively, with 7 bases between them. The CDR3 totals 12 residues. Germline V gives CDR1 MNHNS, CDR2 SASEGT.

The V and J genes are TRBV10-3 and TRBJ2-1, with D tentatively TRBD1 (5 bases). CDR3 length equals 10 residues. The V gene's germline CDR1 is ENHRY and CDR2 SYGVKD. Trimming took 8 bases from V and 7 from J, leaving 6 bases between them. For the CDR3, the DNA is TGTGCCATCGGGGCAAATGAGCAGTTCTTC. Translating it yields CAIGANEQFF.

The CDR3 DNA sequence: TGTGCCAGCAGTTACCCGGCGGGGGCGGTGCAGCCCCAGCATTTT. It is translated as CASSYPAGAVQPQHF. V usage is TRBV6-2 or TRBV6-3 and J usage is TRBJ1-5, with D perhaps matching TRBD1 (6 bases). Trimming removed 2 bases from V and 7 bases from J, with 15 bases in between. CDR1 and CDR2 (germline): MNHEY, SVGEGT. The length of the CDR3 is 15 residues.

This clone qualifies as medium-sized (0.01 to 0.1%). The chain carries TRBV6-2 or TRBV6-3 and TRBJ2-7; 8 bases line up with TRBD1. Per germline, CDR1 MNHEY and CDR2 SVGEGT. The length of the CDR3 is 16 residues. Losses at the gene ends were 5 bases for V and 2 bases for J; bases not matched to a gene: 11. Written as DNA, the CDR3 is TGTGCCAGCAGTACGACCAAGGGACAGGTTACCTACGAGCAGTACTTC. Protein product: CASSTTKGQVTYEQYF.

The chain links TRBV7-2 to TRBJ2-6; D is uncertain. Trimming pared 4 bases from V and 0 bases from J, leaving 10 bases between. Germline V gene data show CDR1 as SGHTA and CDR2 as FQGNSA. The CDR3 loop spans 16 amino acids. CDR3 DNA sequence: TGTGCCAGCAGCTCCGGCGGCATCTCTGGGGCCAACGTCCTGACTTTC. It encodes CASSSGGISGANVLTF.

The chain has TRBV6-2 or TRBV6-3 and TRBJ1-1; possibly TRBD1 for D (5 bases). With 0 bases removed from V and 2 bases from J, the gap between germline ends came to 16 bases. The germline V gene has CDR1 MNHEY and CDR2 SVGEGT. The CDR3 runs 17 residues. The CDR3 is CASSYSGRVVANTEAFF. CDR3 nucleotide sequence: TGTGCCAGCAGTTACTCGGGCAGGGTAGTTGCTAACACTGAAGCTTTCTTT.

V gene TRBV19 combines with J gene TRBJ1-1; D perhaps matches TRBD1 (6 bases). V was trimmed by 5 bases and J by 0 bases, leaving 13 bases between them. The CDR3 extends over 15 amino acids. Looked up from germline, CDR1 is LNHDA and CDR2 is SQIVND (reference sequence). The CDR3 reads CASSLDSYMNTEAFF. DNA of the CDR3: TGTGCCAGTAGTTTGGACAGTTACATGAACACTGAAGCTTTCTTT. The whole variable domain, filled in from reference TRBV19 and TRBJ1-1, reads DGGITQSPKYLFRKEGQNVTLSCEQNLNHDAMYWYRQDPGQGLRLIYYSQIVNDFQKGDIAEGYSVSREKKESFPLTVTSAQKNPTAFYLCASSLDSYMNTEAFFGQGTRLTVV.

Here the CDR3 reads CASSLAYTGGGEETQYF. DNA of the CDR3: TGCGCCAGCAGCTTGGCCTACACAGGGGGCGGGGAAGAGACCCAGTACTTC. V is TRBV5-1 and J is TRBJ2-5; 9 bases map to TRBD1. V lost 0 bases and J lost 3; bases outside the gene matches: 9. Germline V gene lookup returns CDR1 SGHRS and CDR2 YFSETQ. The CDR3 length is 17 residues.

This clone has just a few counts. V and J are TRBV6-6 and TRBJ1-1; 10 bases fit TRBD1. V was pared by 8 bases and J by 5 bases, with 8 bases of the junction left unmatched. The CDR3 is 14 residues long. From germline, CDR1 is MNHNY and CDR2 SVGAGI (reference sequence). CDR3: CASYRQGAGTEAFF. In DNA form, the CDR3 reads TGTGCCAGCTACAGACAGGGGGCAGGGACTGAAGCTTTCTTT.

The rearrangement joins TRBV27 to TRBJ1-3; 10 bases are a match to TRBD1. From germline, CDR1 is MNHEY and CDR2 SMNVEV (reference sequence). V lost 2 bases and J lost 0; bases outside the gene matches: 16. This CDR3 contains 21 residues. The CDR3 sequence is CASSLTMGPTGGLLSGNTIYF. CDR3 DNA sequence: TGTGCCAGCAGTTTAACCATGGGACCGACAGGGGGCCTCCTCTCTGGAAACACCATATATTTT.

This chain joins TRBV5-1 and TRBJ1-6; D gene ambiguous. Germline values: CDR1 SGHRS, CDR2 YFSETQ. Trimming took off 5 bases at V and 2 bases at J, with 14 bases between the two ends. The CDR3 is 16 residues long. CDR3 sequence: CASRRMEEAYNSPLHF. The CDR3 DNA reads TGCGCCAGCAGGAGGATGGAGGAAGCCTATAATTCACCCCTCCACTTT.

J is TRBJ1-5 and V is TRBV6-1; maybe TRBD1 (5 bases). The CDR3 contains 15 residues. Germline-derived CDR1 and CDR2 are MNHNS and SASEGT. V lost 2 bases, J lost 3 bases, and 11 bases lay in between. The CDR3 nucleotides are TGTGCCAGCAGTGAACGGGGAGGGGTCAATCAGCCCCAGCATTTT. It translates to CASSERGGVNQPQHF.

The chain has TRBV19 and TRBJ2-2; 10 bases map to TRBD2. V lost 0 bases, J lost 3 bases, and 4 bases stayed unmatched. Per the germline V gene, CDR1 is LNHDA and CDR2 is SQIVND (reference sequence). This CDR3 has 17 residues. The CDR3 DNA reads TGTGCCAGTAGTATAGAGAGGCTAGCGGGGGACACCGGGGAGCTGTTTTTT. This translates into CASSIERLAGDTGELFF.

The chain carries TRBV29-1 and TRBJ2-5; D remains ambiguous. Germline V gives CDR1 SQVTM, CDR2 ANQGSEA. The CDR3 sequence is 12 residues long. With 4 bases removed from V and 2 bases from J, the gap between germline ends came to 8 bases. The DNA for the CDR3 is TGCAGCGTTGGGTTCGGTCAAGAGACCCAGTACTTC. Protein sequence: CSVGFGQETQYF.

The chain has TRBV7-2 and TRBJ1-2; D is perhaps TRBD1 (5 bases). The CDR3 covers 15 residues. Trimming took off 5 bases at V and 0 bases at J, with 13 bases between the two ends. CDR1 and CDR2 (germline): SGHTA, FQGNSA. CDR3: CASSTQGFANYGYTF. CDR3 nucleotides: TGTGCCAGCAGCACCCAGGGATTTGCTAACTATGGCTACACCTTC.

V usage is TRBV5-5 and J usage is TRBJ1-6, with D perhaps matching TRBD1 (5 bases). Trimming cost V 2 bases and J 7 bases, with 10 bases left between them. The CDR3 has 14 amino acids. Looked up from germline, CDR1 is SGHKS and CDR2 is YYEKEE (reference sequence). CDR3 nucleotide sequence: TGTGCCAGCAGCTTTGACAGAAAGAATTCACCCCTCCACTTT. It codes for CASSFDRKNSPLHF.

The V gene is TRBV6-2 or TRBV6-3, the J gene TRBJ1-5; TRBD1 agrees at 7 bases. Looked up from germline, CDR1 is MNHEY and CDR2 is SVGEGT. V was pared by 2 bases and J by 5 bases, with 6 bases of the junction left unmatched. The CDR3 is 15 residues long. The CDR3 sequence: CASSYPDRADQPQHF. The CDR3 bases are TGTGCCAGCAGTTACCCCGACAGGGCGGATCAGCCCCAGCATTTT.

The rearrangement uses TRBV18 and TRBJ1-3; the match to TRBD1 covers 7 bases. This CDR3 region has 16 residues. Germline assignment: CDR1 KGHSH and CDR2 LQKENI. The V gene end was trimmed by 2 bases and the J gene end by 0 bases; junction bases not matched to a gene: 4. CDR3 nucleotide sequence: TGTGCCAGCTCACCAACAGGGGTCAGCTCTGGAAACACCATATATTTT. This translates into CASSPTGVSSGNTIYF.

This chain links TRBV5-1 with TRBJ1-3; no clear D. From germline, CDR1 is SGHRS and CDR2 YFSETQ. The CDR3 contains 16 residues. V was clipped by 0 bases and J by 0 bases, with 10 bases between them. CDR3 in amino acids: CASSLASRGSGNTIYF. The CDR3 region has the DNA TGCGCCAGCAGCTTGGCCTCCCGGGGCTCTGGAAACACCATATATTTT.